Listed below are T cell receptor beta chains from one sample, sequenced in a study of blood T cell repertoires in COVID-19. TCRdb keeps only in-frame clones here, not all; method: immunoSEQ multiplex PCR. In the table there are hundreds of thousands of clones, about nine tenths of which are singletons. The sample taken for sequencing was peripheral blood. Receptors were obtained from a man aged 50-59 years with COVID-19, enrolled during active disease. Each CDR3 is given with its conserved first and last residue. A D gene is named only where the DNA matches it firmly. Expanded clones are given a class, and other clones once, few, many or no size at all.

TRBJ2-1	TRBV5-4	-	-	CASSLVEGGEQFF	TGTGCCAGCAGCTTGGTGGAGGGTGGTGAGCAGTTCTTC
TRBJ1-3	TRBV5-1	-	-	CASSLGQEGNTIYF	TGCGCCAGCAGCTTGGGACAGGAAGGAAACACCATATATTTT
TRBJ2-5	TRBV6-5	TRBD2	-	CASGRAQETQYF	TGTGCCAGCGGGAGGGCCCAAGAGACCCAGTACTTC
TRBJ2-3	TRBV5-1	-	-	CASSLEGAWEDTQYF	TGCGCCAGCAGCTTGGAAGGGGCCTGGGAAGATACGCAGTATTTT
TRBJ1-2	TRBV6-5	-	-	CASSYSTTRGGYTF	TGTGCCAGCAGTTACTCGACGACCCGAGGGGGCTACACCTTC
TRBJ1-6	TRBV12-3/TRBV12-4	-	-	CASSLTDSPLHF	TGTGCCAGCAGTTTAACGGATTCACCCCTCCACTTT
TRBJ1-6	TRBV28	-	few	CASSLTLPGTYNSPLHF	TGTGCCAGCAGTCTCACCCTCCCCGGGACATATAATTCACCCCTCCACTTT
TRBJ2-7	TRBV6-1	-	-	CASSETGTYEQYF	TGTGCCAGCAGTGAAACAGGAACCTACGAGCAGTACTTC
TRBJ2-3	TRBV27	-	once	CASSLSGPRYTDTQYF	TGTGCCAGCAGTTTATCGGGGCCTAGGTACACAGATACGCAGTATTTT
TRBJ2-2	TRBV15	-	-	CATSPRTTTGELFF	TGTGCCACCAGCCCACGTACTACGACCGGGGAGCTGTTTTTT
TRBJ2-2	TRBV18	-	-	CASSSLANTGELFF	TGTGCCAGCTCATCGCTAGCGAACACCGGGGAGCTGTTTTTT
TRBJ2-1	TRBV2	-	-	CASSETTGRYNEQFF	TGTGCCAGCAGTGAAACGACAGGCAGGTACAATGAGCAGTTCTTC
TRBJ2-1	TRBV5-1	-	few	CASSRESSYNEQFF	TGCGCCAGCAGCCGGGAGAGCTCCTACAATGAGCAGTTCTTC
TRBJ1-2	TRBV25-1	-	-	CASSPARDTKYYGYTF	TGTGCCAGCAGTCCCGCAAGGGACACTAAATATTATGGCTACACCTTC
TRBJ1-3	TRBV19	-	-	CASSIGQSGNTIYF	TGTGCCAGTAGTATAGGACAGAGCGGAAACACCATATATTTT
TRBJ2-2	TRBV7-2	-	few	CASSLGRQPSTGELFF	TGTGCCAGCAGCTTAGGTAGACAGCCCAGCACCGGGGAGCTGTTTTTT
TRBJ2-1	TRBV9	TRBD2	-	CASSPWTSGNNEQFF	TGTGCCAGCAGCCCTTGGACTAGCGGTAACAATGAGCAGTTCTTC
TRBJ2-3	TRBV5-1	TRBD1	-	CASSLQGVASTDTQYF	TGCGCCAGCAGCCTCCAGGGGGTGGCCAGCACAGATACGCAGTATTTT
TRBJ2-1	TRBV5-1	TRBD2	-	CASSFGGADNNEQFF	TGCGCCAGCAGCTTCGGGGGGGCGGACAACAATGAGCAGTTCTTC
TRBJ2-5	TRBV30	-	-	CAWSKEGAFQETQYF	TGTGCCTGGAGTAAGGAGGGGGCTTTCCAAGAGACCCAGTACTTC
TRBJ2-1	TRBV29-1	TRBD1	-	CSVGRTGGNEQFF	TGCAGCGTTGGTAGGACAGGGGGCAATGAGCAGTTCTTC
TRBJ2-7	TRBV23-1	TRBD1	once	CASIPGTIPGQVLEQYF	TGCGCCAGCATCCCCGGCACGATCCCGGGACAGGTCCTCGAGCAGTACTTC
TRBJ2-3	TRBV28	-	-	CASSSTGERTLDTQYF	TGTGCCAGCAGTTCTACGGGGGAGCGGACCTTAGATACGCAGTATTTT
TRBJ2-1	TRBV30	TRBD2	-	CAWSVGTSDYNEQFF	TGTGCCTGGAGTGTAGGGACTAGCGACTACAATGAGCAGTTCTTC
TRBJ1-1	TRBV11-1	-	-	CASSSTAVYGAEAFF	TGTGCCAGCAGCTCTACCGCGGTCTATGGCGCTGAAGCTTTCTTT
TRBJ1-3	TRBV5-5	-	-	CASSLVISGNTIYF	TGTGCCAGCAGCTTGGTTATCTCTGGAAACACCATATATTTT
TRBJ2-2	TRBV9	-	-	CASSPGTPNTGELFF	TGTGCCAGCAGTCCCGGGACTCCGAACACCGGGGAGCTGTTTTTT
TRBJ1-5	TRBV7-2	-	few	CASMPYGDSNQPQHF	TGTGCCAGCATGCCTTACGGGGATAGCAATCAGCCCCAGCATTTT
TRBJ2-7	TRBV18	TRBD2	-	CASSPASGTGEQYF	TGTGCCAGCTCACCTGCTAGCGGGACGGGAGAGCAGTACTTC
TRBJ1-2	TRBV18	-	-	CASSPRRTNYGYTF	TGTGCCAGCTCACCACGCAGGACTAACTATGGCTACACCTTC
TRBJ1-1	TRBV21-1	-	-	CASYEAEGGTEAFF	TGTGCCAGCTATGAAGCGGAGGGCGGCACTGAAGCTTTCTTT
TRBJ1-1	TRBV4-2	TRBD1	-	CASSQDLGTGLEAFF	TGTGCCAGCAGCCAAGATCTCGGGACAGGGCTGGAAGCTTTCTTT
TRBJ1-2	TRBV7-9	-	-	CASSTRGGRTDYTF	TGTGCCAGCAGCACAAGAGGGGGAAGAACCGACTACACCTTC
TRBJ2-3	TRBV6-5	TRBD2	-	CASRRLAGGTDTQYF	TGTGCCAGCAGGCGACTAGCGGGGGGCACAGATACGCAGTATTTT
TRBJ2-1	TRBV2	TRBD2	-	CASTYGTSSNNEQFF	TGTGCCAGCACCTACGGGACTAGCAGTAACAATGAGCAGTTCTTC
TRBJ1-5	TRBV6-6	-	-	CASSYPGGGEQPQHF	TGTGCCAGCAGTTACCCTGGGGGCGGAGAACAGCCCCAGCATTTT
TRBJ1-2	TRBV28	-	few	CASSSEVGYGYTF	TGTGCCAGCAGTTCGGAGGTCGGTTATGGCTACACCTTC
TRBJ1-1	TRBV5-1	TRBD1	-	CASSMGQQNTEAFF	TGCGCCAGCAGCATGGGACAGCAGAACACTGAAGCTTTCTTT
TRBJ2-5	TRBV12-5	TRBD2	-	CASGSGTSGGVQETQYF	TGTGCTAGTGGTTCCGGGACTAGCGGGGGTGTACAAGAGACCCAGTACTTC
TRBJ2-3	TRBV5-1	TRBD2	-	CASSSLAGAADTQYF	TGCGCCAGCAGCTCCCTAGCGGGAGCGGCAGATACGCAGTATTTT
TRBJ2-7	TRBV27	-	once	CASRRGPQGEQYF	TGTGCCAGCAGACGCGGGCCCCAAGGCGAGCAGTACTTC
TRBJ2-1	TRBV3-1/TRBV3-2	-	-	CASSQMEGFNEQFF	TGTGCCAGCAGCCAAATGGAGGGATTCAATGAGCAGTTCTTC
TRBJ1-1	TRBV2	-	-	CASSGQVRTEAFF	TGTGCCAGCAGTGGACAGGTGAGAACTGAAGCTTTCTTT
TRBJ1-1	TRBV19	-	-	CASSIGEGQRTSQRGTEAFF	TGTGCCAGTAGTATAGGGGAAGGCCAGCGCACCAGTCAAAGGGGAACTGAAGCTTTCTTT
TRBJ2-3	TRBV6-4	-	-	CASSENSLSTDTQYF	TGTGCCAGCAGTGAGAACAGCCTAAGCACAGATACGCAGTATTTT